The table lists the clone carrying this T cell receptor beta chain with a few counts. Antigen: not known. The data belong to a study of identical twins. General study points: Part of the zero-insertion signal could reflect confounding by invariant MAIT and iNKT cells.

Everyone who gave samples was a healthy Caucasian. The CDR3 totals 13 residues. Germline loops: CDR1 MGHDK, CDR2 SYGVNS. Trimming pared 4 bases from V and 1 base from J, leaving 4 bases between. TCRdb re-called the 5' RACE reads through MiXCR, storing one row per CDR3 protein. The repertoire includes roughly 480,000 distinct CDR3 sequences, roughly a quarter of them detected once, and over 2.5% sits in the top ten. This sample also appeared in a second study, on T cells expressing NK-cell markers. That source adds: Sorted CD3+CD56+NKG2C+, CD3+CD56+NKG2C- and CD3+CD56-NKG2C+ T cells provided the TCR beta repertoires.

Sequenced input: CD4+ T cells sorted from blood. The rearrangement joins TRBV25-1 to TRBJ2-2; D is unclear. This TCR was recovered from a woman under 30 in good health. The DNA for the CDR3 is TGTGCCAGCAGTGGGGTGAACACCGGGGAGCTGTTTTTT. Its translation: CASSGVNTGELFF.